This T cell receptor (beta chain) was sequenced for a study of cytomegalovirus exposure and HLA in healthy donors. Study background: The use of the same platform for the 120 validation repertoires and the roughly 700 first-cohort repertoires was reported by a later analysis. Notes on the study in general: Among the CMV-associated chains, three were confirmed in vitro as specific for CMV antigens.

As concerns this clone: The antigen is unknown.

The method was immunoSEQ multiplex PCR; TCRdb's version includes in-frame clones alone and lacks a portion of them. This sample has tens of thousands of clones; approximately 94% occur once, and the top ten carry 0.5% to 0.65%. The clonotype originates from a woman aged 18-29 years in good health and CMV-seronegative. The sequenced material came from PBMCs.

The CDR3 protein is CSVEDRTNYGYTF. The CDR3, as DNA: TGCAGCGTTGAAGATCGTACTAACTATGGCTACACCTTC. V gene TRBV29-1 combines with J gene TRBJ1-2; D remains unclear. This CDR3 is built from 13 residues. Trimming removed 0 bases at V and 0 bases at J, with 5 bases between. Germline CDR1 and CDR2: SQVTM and ANQGSEA.